This entry concerns a single T cell receptor beta chain. At the DNA level, this CDR3 is encoded by other sequences in the same sample as well. The data were taken from a study of blood T cell repertoires in COVID-19. Study-wide background: Sites in the United States, Italy and Spain provided acute and convalescent COVID-19 samples.

The repertoire was sequenced with immunoSEQ multiplex PCR; TCRdb's copy has only in-frame clones and lacks some. The profile shows approximately 270,000 clones, about nine tenths of them singletons. CDR1 is SGHRS, CDR2 YFSETQ, per germline. The CDR3 is 14 residues long. V lost 0 bases and J lost 0, with 5 bases in between. Sample: peripheral blood. This receptor was taken from a man aged 50 or older with acute or convalescent COVID-19. This sequence joins TRBV5-1 and TRBJ2-3; perhaps TRBD1 as D (5 bases). For the CDR3, the DNA is TGCGCCAGCAGCTTGGGACAGAGCACAGATACGCAGTATTTT. This gives the protein CASSLGQSTDTQYF.